Many counts were recorded for the clone carrying this TCR beta chain. Antigen unknown. As processed by the authors: Per-library CDR3 reads ranged roughly 2 to 4 million; clonotypes, ~90,000 to ~550,000. In TCRdb, the 5' RACE reads were re-called with MiXCR into one record per CDR3 protein. In this record, the V and J calls reflect TCRdb's handling and not the investigators' own analysis. The data hold 350,000 to 400,000 distinct CDR3 sequences, with roughly 30% observed a single time. This sample was taken from a study of identical twins' blood T cells. Study-level results: Shared environment remains a possible cause of twin similarity.

This CDR3 has 15 amino acids. Germline CDR1 and CDR2: LGHDT and YNNKEL (reference sequence). Trimming took 4 bases from V and 5 from J, leaving 14 bases between them. Input material: PBMCs. The V call is TRBV3-1, the J call TRBJ1-4, with a possible D match to TRBD1 (5 bases). This TCR was sampled from a woman between 18 and 50 years old in good health. CDR3 nucleotide sequence: TGTGCCAGCAGCCGCCGGGGACCGAGAAATGAAAAACTGTTTTTT. Its translation: CASSRRGPRNEKLFF. Filled out from reference TRBV3-1 and TRBJ1-4, the complete variable domain reads DTAVSQTPKYLVTQMGNDKSIKCEQNLGHDTMYWYKQDSKKFLKIMFSYNNKELIINETVPNRFSPKSPDKAHLNLHINSLELGDSAVYFCASSRRGPRNEKLFFGSGTQLSVL.